The 18 T cell receptor beta chains reported below all come from one sample, sequenced in a study of T cell repertoires in cytomegalovirus infection. TCRdb redid the calling of the reads with MiXCR, one entry per CDR3 protein. The data contain some 280,000 distinct CDR3 sequences, 12% to 15% of them seen just once; the ten biggest clones take up roughly 9.7%. Material: PBMCs. The receptors shown here come from a human donor in good health (CMV status not recorded). Some clones in this sample may be carry-over from other donors' samples.

This clonotype has more than one count but fewer than ten. The chain joins TRBV19 to TRBJ1-5; possible D gene TRBD1, 5 bases. Trimming removed 3 bases from V and 0 bases from J, with 9 bases in between. Germline-derived CDR1 and CDR2 are LNHDA and SQIVND (reference sequence). CDR3 length: 15 residues. In DNA form, the CDR3 reads TGTGCCAGTAGTATCGGAGGGGTTAGCAATCAGCCCCAGCATTTT. This gives the protein CASSIGGVSNQPQHF.

The chain couples TRBV10-3 to TRBJ2-1, with a possible D match to TRBD2 (7 bases). In germline, CDR1 is ENHRY, CDR2 SYGVKD. CDR3 length: 13 amino acids. V was shortened by 4 bases and J by 8 bases, with 12 bases between the two germline ends. Here the CDR3 DNA reads TGTGCCATCAGTGCATGGGGGGGCGATGAGCAGTTCTTC. It encodes CAISAWGGDEQFF.

Many counts were recorded for this clonotype. This chain connects TRBV7-2 to TRBJ1-6; a possible D gene is TRBD1 (5 bases). Germline CDR1 is SGHTA and CDR2 is FQGNSA. V was trimmed by 5 bases and J by 9 bases, leaving 11 bases between them. The CDR3 runs 13 residues. DNA for the CDR3: TGTGCCAGCAGCCCGGGCGGGGGTTCACCCCTCCACTTT. Its translation is CASSPGGGSPLHF. The full variable domain, rest sourced from reference TRBV7-2 and TRBJ1-6, is GAGVSQSPSNKVTEKGKDVELRCDPISGHTALYWYRQSLGQGLEFLIYFQGNSAPDKSGLPSDRFSAERTGGSVSTLTIQRTQQEDSAVYLCASSPGGGSPLHFGNGTRLTVT.

This chain uses TRBV4-3 with TRBJ2-1; TRBD2 agrees at 11 bases. Germline V lookup: CDR1 LGHNA, CDR2 YSLEER. The CDR3 length is 14 residues. Germline trimming cut 5 bases from V and 12 bases from J; bases unmatched to any gene: 9. The CDR3 nucleotides read TGCGCCAGCAGCAACGGACTAGCGGGCGTTGGGCAGTTCTTC. Its protein is CASSNGLAGVGQFF.

This clonotype was seen once. The rearrangement joins TRBV29-1 to TRBJ2-2; weak D call: TRBD2 (6 bases). The length of the CDR3 is 13 residues. Germline V lookup: CDR1 SQVTM, CDR2 ANQGSEA. V shed 4 bases and J shed 5 bases, with 11 bases lying between them. The CDR3 protein is CSVAGGGTGELFF. DNA of the CDR3: TGCAGCGTTGCTGGTGGGGGGACCGGGGAGCTGTTTTTT.

This clonotype was seen many times. V is TRBV18 and J is TRBJ2-3, with 9 nucleotides matching TRBD1. In germline, CDR1 is KGHSH, CDR2 LQKENI. V trimming: 3 bases; J trimming: 4 bases; junction bases outside the gene matches: 8. The CDR3 has 16 amino acids. The CDR3 sequence: CASSPTGTGSSDTQYF. CDR3 sequence (DNA): TGTGCCAGCTCACCCACCGGGACAGGGTCGTCAGATACGCAGTATTTT.

This clonotype was picked up many times. The chain combines TRBV7-2 with TRBJ1-2, with 9 bases lining up with TRBD1. The V gene's germline CDR1 is SGHTA and CDR2 FQGNSA. The CDR3 extends over 15 amino acids. V lost 0 bases to trimming and J lost 8 bases; unmatched junction nucleotides: 7. CDR3 sequence: CASSLATGGARGYTF. CDR3 sequence (DNA): TGTGCCAGCAGCTTAGCTACAGGGGGCGCGAGGGGCTACACCTTC.

This clonotype was found many times. This sequence joins TRBV12-5 and TRBJ1-5; the D gene is possibly TRBD1 (6 bases). Deletions cut 6 bases from V and 5 bases from J, with 14 bases between. In germline, CDR1 is LGHNT, CDR2 FRNRAP. CDR3 length: 14 residues. The CDR3 reads CASGYRVGDQPQHF. The CDR3 region has the DNA TGTGCTAGTGGCTACAGGGTAGGCGATCAGCCCCAGCATTTT. The full variable domain, in which reference TRBV12-5 and TRBJ1-5 provide the parts outside the CDR3, is DARVTQTPRHKVTEMGQEVTMRCQPILGHNTVFWYRQTMMQGLELLAYFRNRAPLDDSGMPKDRFSAEMPDATLATLKIQPSEPRDSAVYFCASGYRVGDQPQHFGDGTRLSIL.

This clonotype was detected only a few times. This rearrangement joins TRBV7-8 to TRBJ1-6; D not resolved. Trimming pared 6 bases from V and 4 bases from J, leaving 10 bases between. CDR3 length equals 14 residues. Germline loops: CDR1 SGHVS, CDR2 FQNEAQ. CDR3 nucleotide sequence: TGTGCCAGCAGTTTATTGAAGTATAATTCACCCCTCCACTTT. Protein: CASSLLKYNSPLHF. Based on the CDR3 plus reference TRBV7-8 and TRBJ1-6, the full variable domain is GAGVSQSPRYKVAKRGQDVALRCDPISGHVSLFWYQQALGQGPEFLTYFQNEAQLDKSGLPSDRFFAERPEGSVSTLKIQRTQQEDSAVYLCASSLLKYNSPLHFGNGTRLTVT.

The chain uses TRBV29-1 and TRBJ2-7; 14 positions agree with TRBD2. J gave up 2 bases and V 2 bases, and 2 bases lay outside the gene matches. The CDR3 loop spans 15 amino acids. The germline gives CDR1 SQVTM, CDR2 ANQGSEA. CDR3 DNA sequence: TGCAGCGTTGAACGGGGACTAGCGGGAGCCTACGAGCAGTACTTC. Translation: CSVERGLAGAYEQYF.

This clonotype was counted ten times or more. The chain is built from TRBV7-8 and TRBJ2-2; D might be TRBD2 (5 bases). V was shortened by 4 bases and J by 5 bases, with 14 bases between the two germline ends. Germline loops: CDR1 SGHVS, CDR2 FQNEAQ. The CDR3 totals 15 residues. CDR3 sequence (DNA): TGTGCCAGCAGCTCCGTAGCGTCTGTGACCGGGGAGCTGTTTTTT. Encoded protein: CASSSVASVTGELFF.

On this clonotype itself: A much larger clone differs by one base, so this may be a read error. The chain combines TRBV14 with TRBJ1-1; no clear D. CDR1 is SGHDN and CDR2 is FVKESK in the germline V gene. The CDR3 covers 15 residues. CDR3 residues: CANSQEGLGATEAFF. In DNA, the CDR3 is TGTGCCAACAGCCAAGAGGGTCTGGGAGCCACTGAAGCTTTCTTT.

V and J are TRBV6-6 and TRBJ2-5; D is unclear. CDR1 is MNHNY, CDR2 SVGAGI, per germline (reference sequence). The CDR3 is 12 residues long. V dropped 0 bases and J dropped 4 bases, with 3 bases sitting between them. CDR3 amino acids: CASSYSAETQYF. CDR3 nucleotide sequence: TGTGCCAGCAGTTACTCCGCAGAGACCCAGTACTTC.

Comments on this clonotype: One end of the junction varies from germline; a read error may be responsible. This sequence joins TRBV7-2 and TRBJ2-1, with 14 positions matching TRBD2. The CDR3 runs to 16 residues. CDR1 SGHTA and CDR2 FQGNSA come from the germline V gene. CDR3 residues: CAGSLTSGGANNEQFF. CDR3 nucleotides: TGTGCCGGCAGCTTGACTAGCGGGGGGGCCAACAATGAGCAGTTCTTC.

This clonotype was counted ten times or more. This CDR3 reads CASSLGGGSYEQYF. CDR3 DNA sequence: TGTGCCAGCAGCTTAGGCGGGGGATCCTACGAGCAGTACTTC. The chain combines TRBV5-6 with TRBJ2-7, with TRBD2 identical over 7 bases. Germline loops: CDR1 SGHDT, CDR2 YYEEEE. The CDR3 contains 14 residues. The ends lost 2 bases at V and 1 base at J; junction bases unmatched: 3.

Only a few counts were recorded for this clonotype. This chain uses TRBV11-2 with TRBJ2-1, with 8 bases that match TRBD2. After removal of 3 bases from V and 4 bases from J, the junction contained 8 bases not matched to a gene. In germline, CDR1 is SGHAT, CDR2 FQNNGV. CDR3 length equals 16 residues. In DNA form, the CDR3 reads TGTGCCAGCAGCTTGCTAGCGGGCGCTTGGTACAATGAGCAGTTCTTC. The encoded protein is CASSLLAGAWYNEQFF. The variable domain in full, with the rest retrieved from reference TRBV11-2 and TRBJ2-1, is EAGVAQSPRYKIIEKRQSVAFWCNPISGHATLYWYQQILGQGPKLLIQFQNNGVVDDSQLPKDRFSAERLKGVDSTLKIQPAKLEDSAVYLCASSLLAGAWYNEQFFGPGTRLTVL.

The sample holds a few counts of this clonotype. The chain couples TRBV27 to TRBJ2-1; 8 bases map to TRBD1. V lost 9 bases to trimming and J lost 5 bases; unmatched junction nucleotides: 3. This CDR3 is built from 12 residues. Germline lookup yields CDR1 MNHEY and CDR2 SMNVEV (reference sequence). The CDR3 bases are TGTGCCAGTACGGACAGGGACAATGAGCAGTTCTTC. Encoded protein: CASTDRDNEQFF.

DNA of the CDR3: TGTGCCAGCAGTCGACTAGCGGGGGAGACCCAGTACTTC. It is translated as CASSRLAGETQYF. The rearrangement links TRBV12-3 or TRBV12-4 to TRBJ2-5, with TRBD2 matching 11 bases. V was pared by 5 bases and J by 5 bases, with 1 base of the junction left unmatched. There are 13 residues in the CDR3.